This passage covers 31 T cell receptor beta chains from one sample sequenced in a study of T-cell memory formation after mild COVID-19. TCRdb reprocessed the 5' RACE reads with MiXCR, giving one entry per CDR3 protein. The repertoire has 350,000 to 450,000 distinct CDR3 sequences, more than 20% of them found once; the top ten carry 8.8%. Sequencing input: PBMCs or a T cell subset sorted from them (not recorded which). The origin of the receptors is an adult woman who had mild COVID-19 (a few samples of this study predate the infection). Cell type and time point are not known.

The V call is TRBV3-1, the J call TRBJ1-2; D call uncertain. The V gene lost 0 bases and the J gene lost 8 bases, with 10 bases spanning the gap. Germline V lookup: CDR1 LGHDT, CDR2 YNNKEL (reference sequence). The CDR3 sequence is 13 residues long. CDR3 nucleotide sequence: TGTGCCAGCAGCCAAGATACGGGGAGAGGCTACACCTTC. Its protein product is CASSQDTGRGYTF.

This clonotype was seen a few times. The rearrangement uses TRBV5-6 and TRBJ2-2; possibly TRBD1 or TRBD2 for D (6 bases each). Trimming left V 4 bases short and J 8 bases short, with 18 bases between. The length of the CDR3 is 15 residues. CDR1 SGHDT and CDR2 YYEEEE come from the germline V gene. The CDR3 spells CASSDGVGGPGELFF. CDR3 coding DNA: TGTGCCAGCAGCGACGGTGTCGGGGGCCCGGGGGAGCTGTTTTTT.

This clonotype has just a few counts. The chain recombines TRBV7-9 with TRBJ2-1, with D possibly being TRBD1 or TRBD2 (5 bases each). Germline CDR1 and CDR2: SEHNR and FQNEAQ (reference sequence). The CDR3 is 15 residues long. Deletions cut 5 bases from V and 3 bases from J, with 14 bases between. CDR3 protein: CASSHSGRSYNEQFF. CDR3 in DNA: TGTGCCAGCAGCCACTCGGGACGGAGCTACAATGAGCAGTTCTTC.

The genes are TRBV6-2 or TRBV6-3 and TRBJ1-2, with 8 bases identical to TRBD1. This CDR3 is built from 14 residues. V lost 6 bases to trimming and J lost 0 bases; unmatched junction nucleotides: 3. CDR1 and CDR2 (germline): MNHEY, SVGEGT. This chain's CDR3 is CASRRTGSNYGYTF. The CDR3 DNA sequence: TGTGCCAGCAGACGGACAGGGTCTAACTATGGCTACACCTTC.

The J gene is TRBJ2-1, the V gene TRBV27, with TRBD2 matching over 7 bases. The CDR3 is 17 amino acids. With 1 base clipped from V and 0 bases from J, the junction kept 6 bases outside the gene matches. CDR1 is MNHEY, CDR2 SMNVEV, per germline (reference sequence). CDR3 DNA sequence: TGTGCCAGCAGTTTATGGTCCGGGACTACCTCCTACAATGAGCAGTTCTTC. It encodes CASSLWSGTTSYNEQFF.

This clonotype turned up a few times. V is TRBV7-9 and J is TRBJ1-1; maybe TRBD1 (6 bases). CDR3 length equals 16 residues. The V and J ends lost 5 bases and 5 bases respectively, with 21 bases between them. Germline V gives CDR1 SEHNR, CDR2 FQNEAQ (reference sequence). For the CDR3, the DNA is TGTGCCAGCAGCCCATCCGGGGGGGGGCTGTTAACTGAAGCTTTCTTT. Its translation: CASSPSGGGLLTEAFF.

This clonotype was recorded a few times. The chain joins TRBV9 to TRBJ2-7; 10 nucleotides match TRBD2. Trimming at V came to 2 bases and at J to 1 base, leaving 3 bases not matched to a gene. The V gene's germline CDR1 is SGDLS and CDR2 YYNGEE. The CDR3 has 15 residues. DNA of the CDR3: TGTGCCAGCAGCGTCGGGACTAGCGTATCCTACGAGCAGTACTTC. This encodes CASSVGTSVSYEQYF.

This clonotype appeared many times. The V call is TRBV5-1, the J call TRBJ2-2; tentative D call: TRBD2 (5 bases). CDR1 is SGHRS and CDR2 is YFSETQ in the germline V gene. V lost 4 bases and J 9 bases, leaving 16 bases between the germline ends. This CDR3 spans 14 amino acids. The chain's CDR3 is CASSTWSSGRELFF. The CDR3, as DNA: TGCGCCAGCAGCACCTGGAGCTCGGGAAGGGAGCTGTTTTTT.

This clonotype was detected many times. V usage is TRBV5-6 and J usage is TRBJ1-2, with 9 bases aligning to TRBD1. There are 15 residues in the CDR3. The ends lost 4 bases at V and 5 bases at J; junction bases unmatched: 9. Germline loops: CDR1 SGHDT, CDR2 YYEEEE. The CDR3 DNA reads TGTGCCAGCAGCGTCTACAGGGGGCCGCGGTATGGCTACACCTTC. As protein: CASSVYRGPRYGYTF. The full variable domain, rest sourced from reference TRBV5-6 and TRBJ1-2, is DAGVTQSPTHLIKTRGQQVTLRCSPKSGHDTVSWYQQALGQGPQFIFQYYEEEERQRGNFPDRFSGHQFPNYSSELNVNALLLGDSALYLCASSVYRGPRYGYTFGSGTRLTVV.

In this sample, this clonotype turned up many times. This chain links TRBV5-1 with TRBJ2-5, with D perhaps TRBD1 (6 bases). The germline V gene encodes CDR1 SGHRS and CDR2 YFSETQ. Trimming took 4 bases from V and 4 from J, leaving 23 bases between them. CDR3 length: 17 residues. CDR3 coding DNA: TGCGCCAGCAGCCTAACTCCGGGACAAGGAATTTCAGAGACCCAGTACTTC. Amino acid sequence: CASSLTPGQGISETQYF.

The V call is TRBV7-9, the J call TRBJ2-6; D unresolved. The V end was cut by 5 bases, the J end by 2 bases, with 4 bases between. Germline V gives CDR1 SEHNR, CDR2 FQNEAQ (reference sequence). The CDR3 extends over 13 amino acids. The CDR3 region is CASSNAGANVLTF. The DNA of the CDR3 is TGTGCCAGCAGCAACGCTGGGGCCAACGTCCTGACTTTC.

CDR3 loop: CASSARTGGAQTQYF. The CDR3 DNA sequence: TGTGCCAGCAGCGCCCGGACAGGGGGCGCGCAGACCCAGTACTTC. The J gene is TRBJ2-5, the V gene TRBV7-2; 11 bases agree with TRBD1. J was trimmed by 6 bases and V by 5 bases; bases with no gene match: 8. Looked up from germline, CDR1 is SGHTA and CDR2 is FQGNSA. The CDR3 runs 15 residues. The variable domain in full, with the rest retrieved from reference TRBV7-2 and TRBJ2-5, is GAGVSQSPSNKVTEKGKDVELRCDPISGHTALYWYRQSLGQGLEFLIYFQGNSAPDKSGLPSDRFSAERTGGSVSTLTIQRTQQEDSAVYLCASSARTGGAQTQYFGPGTRLLVL.

This clonotype appeared a few times. This chain connects TRBV5-1 to TRBJ1-5; unclear D gene. V was pared by 2 bases and J by 0 bases, with 9 bases between. This CDR3 contains 15 residues. Per germline, CDR1 SGHRS and CDR2 YFSETQ. CDR3 DNA sequence: TGCGCCAGCAGCTTATGGGGAGATAGCAATCAGCCCCAGCATTTT. This encodes CASSLWGDSNQPQHF. The entire variable domain, with the rest obtained from reference TRBV5-1 and TRBJ1-5, is as follows: KAGVTQTPRYLIKTRGQQVTLSCSPISGHRSVSWYQQTPGQGLQFLFEYFSETQRNKGNFPGRFSGRQFSNSRSEMNVSTLELGDSALYLCASSLWGDSNQPQHFGDGTRLSIL.

This clonotype was counted between two and nine times. The V gene is TRBV20-1, the J gene TRBJ2-4; weak D call: TRBD1 (6 bases). This CDR3 contains 14 residues. The V end lost 4 bases, the J end lost 3 bases, and 13 bases lay between the germline ends. CDR1 is DFQATT and CDR2 is SNEGSKA in the germline V gene (reference sequence). This CDR3 reads CSATPPTGKNIQYF. CDR3 bases: TGCAGTGCTACCCCCCCGACAGGCAAAAACATTCAGTACTTC.

V usage is TRBV7-9 and J usage is TRBJ1-2; 8 bases are shared with TRBD1. The CDR3 extends over 13 amino acids. From germline, CDR1 is SEHNR and CDR2 FQNEAQ (reference sequence). Trimming removed 6 bases from V and 8 bases from J; junction bases left unmatched: 8. This CDR3 is CASSKDRGEGYTF. CDR3 DNA: TGTGCCAGCAGTAAAGACAGGGGAGAAGGCTACACCTTC.

This clonotype was detected only a few times. V and J are TRBV20-1 and TRBJ2-7; tentatively, D is TRBD1 or TRBD2 (5 bases each). The CDR3 sequence is 12 residues long. The V end lost 2 bases, the J end lost 3 bases, and 8 bases lay between the germline ends. CDR1 is DFQATT and CDR2 is SNEGSKA in the germline V gene (reference sequence). The CDR3: CSARSGGYEQYF. For the CDR3, the DNA is TGCAGTGCTAGATCTGGGGGCTACGAGCAGTACTTC.

This clonotype was seen a few times. J is TRBJ1-1 and V is TRBV7-8; D not certain. The germline V gene has CDR1 SGHVS and CDR2 FQNEAQ. V lost 1 base and J 5 bases, leaving 20 bases between the germline ends. This CDR3 comprises 17 residues. The CDR3 DNA is TGTGCCAGCAGCTTAGGTGCCCCCAGTGGGGTAGATACTGAAGCTTTCTTT. This codes for CASSLGAPSGVDTEAFF.

The rearrangement joins TRBV28 to TRBJ1-5; weak D call: TRBD1 (6 bases). CDR1 MDHEN and CDR2 SYDVKM come from the germline V gene. V lost 10 bases to trimming and J lost 0 bases, with 19 bases between them. This CDR3 is 16 amino acids long. The CDR3 bases are TGTGCCATTGACACTCGAACAGGGTTTAGCAATCAGCCCCAGCATTTT. Translation gives CAIDTRTGFSNQPQHF.

J is TRBJ1-5 and V is TRBV6-2 or TRBV6-3; TRBD1 aligns across 9 bases. The length of the CDR3 is 13 residues. Germline assignment: CDR1 MNHEY and CDR2 SVGEGT. After removal of 8 bases from V and 6 bases from J, the junction contained 5 bases not matched to a gene. The CDR3 DNA is TGTGCCAGCGCGGACAGGGGAAGTCAGCCCCAGCATTTT. Translation gives CASADRGSQPQHF.

This chain uses TRBV5-6 with TRBJ2-7; possible D gene TRBD2, 5 bases. Trimming removed 4 bases from V and 3 bases from J, with 11 bases in between. Looked up from germline, CDR1 is SGHDT and CDR2 is YYEEEE. This CDR3 spans 13 amino acids. This CDR3 is CASSRERFYEQYF. For the CDR3, the DNA is TGTGCCAGCAGCCGCGAGCGGTTCTACGAGCAGTACTTC.

The table lists this clonotype with a few counts. The chain uses TRBV5-6 and TRBJ1-1, with D maybe TRBD1 (6 bases). The germline gives CDR1 SGHDT, CDR2 YYEEEE. Trimming took 3 bases from V and 7 from J, leaving 19 bases between them. The CDR3 runs to 15 residues. The CDR3 loop is CASSSRVGQRYEAFF. DNA of the CDR3: TGTGCCAGCAGCTCCCGGGTAGGACAGCGCTATGAAGCTTTCTTT.

This clonotype was observed a handful of times. One end of the junction is discordant with germline, which a read error may explain. V is TRBV5-1 and J is TRBJ2-5, with D unclear. This CDR3 has 13 residues. Germline V gene sequence: CDR1 SGHRS, CDR2 YFSETQ. The CDR3 DNA reads TGCGCCAGCAGCTTTGTTGGGGAAGAGGCCCAGTACTTC. The encoded protein is CASSFVGEEAQYF.

This clonotype was counted only a few times. J is TRBJ2-3 and V is TRBV18; TRBD1 matches 7 bases. CDR1 KGHSH and CDR2 LQKENI come from the germline V gene. The length of the CDR3 is 16 residues. The ends lost 2 bases at V and 6 bases at J; junction bases unmatched: 11. Here the CDR3 DNA reads TGTGCCAGCTCACCAACAGGGGCTATAGGTTCGGATACGCAGTATTTT. Protein: CASSPTGAIGSDTQYF.

The chain joins TRBV12-3 or TRBV12-4 to TRBJ2-3; 10 bases fit TRBD1. V was clipped by 4 bases and J by 0 bases; unmatched bases: 1. CDR3 length equals 15 residues. In nucleotides, the CDR3 is TGTGCCAGCAGTTGGACAGGGGGTAGCACAGATACGCAGTATTTT. This codes for CASSWTGGSTDTQYF.

This clonotype was detected a few times. This rearrangement joins TRBV29-1 to TRBJ2-5; TRBD1 might be the D (6 bases). The CDR3 consists of 12 residues. With 6 bases removed from V and 2 bases from J, the gap between germline ends came to 10 bases. Germline CDR1 is SQVTM and CDR2 is ANQGSEA. The CDR3 sequence: CSVGQLQETQYF. In nucleotides, the CDR3 is TGCAGCGTAGGACAGCTTCAAGAGACCCAGTACTTC.

This clonotype was seen only a few times. The J gene is TRBJ2-5, the V gene TRBV11-2; 8 nucleotides line up with TRBD1. The CDR3 runs to 16 residues. The germline V gene has CDR1 SGHAT and CDR2 FQNNGV. The ends lost 5 bases at V and 5 bases at J; junction bases unmatched: 13. CDR3 sequence: CASSLGGTGGLETQYF. CDR3 nucleotides: TGTGCCAGCAGCCTAGGTGGAACAGGGGGTTTGGAGACCCAGTACTTC.

V gene TRBV10-3 combines with J gene TRBJ2-7, with D possibly matching TRBD2 (6 bases). The CDR3 totals 17 residues. Deletions cut 4 bases from V and 1 base from J, with 20 bases between. CDR1 and CDR2 from the germline V gene are ENHRY and SYGVKD. CDR3 bases: TGTGCCATCAGTGGGCCCCCTAGCGAGGCGCGTTCCTACGAGCAGTACTTC. Translating gives CAISGPPSEARSYEQYF.

The chain combines TRBV2 with TRBJ1-5; the match to TRBD1 covers 12 bases. CDR3 length: 18 residues. The junction had 8 bases not matched to a gene; V was cut back by 4 bases and J by 1 base. Germline CDR1 SNHLY, CDR2 FYNNEI. The CDR3 coding sequence is TGTGCCAGCAGTGGCGGGACAGGGGGCGGAGGAAGCAATCAGCCCCAGCATTTT. This gives the protein CASSGGTGGGGSNQPQHF.

This clonotype was counted a few times. The chain combines TRBV5-1 with TRBJ1-6; D not certain. CDR3 length: 14 amino acids. CDR1 SGHRS and CDR2 YFSETQ come from the germline V gene. V lost 1 base to trimming and J lost 9 bases, with 11 bases between them. In nucleotides, the CDR3 is TGCGCCAGCAGCTTGAGCAGTGGGAGTTCACCCCTCCACTTT. Translated, it gives CASSLSSGSSPLHF.

This clonotype was counted ten times or more. V and J are TRBV7-2 and TRBJ1-2; D not resolved. Deletions cut 4 bases from V and 2 bases from J, with 8 bases between. Germline CDR1 reads SGHTA; CDR2 reads FQGNSA. This CDR3 comprises 13 residues. The CDR3 DNA follows: TGTGCCAGCAGCTCCCAGATGAACTATGGCTACACCTTC. Translated: CASSSQMNYGYTF.

The J gene is TRBJ1-5, the V gene TRBV5-3; 8 bases agree with TRBD1. TRBV5-3 qualifies as an ORF whose function is uncertain. V lost 0 bases to trimming and J lost 6 bases; unmatched junction nucleotides: 8. CDR3 length: 16 residues. CDR3 region: CARSLEYDRGGQPQHF. Written as DNA, the CDR3 is TGTGCCAGAAGCTTGGAATACGACAGGGGAGGTCAGCCCCAGCATTTT.